Below are 9 T cell receptor beta chains sequenced from a single sample in a study of beta chain features in type 1 diabetes. Which antigens these TCRs recognize remains unknown. The whole isolated RNA underwent reverse transcription, so sequencing captured expressed TCRB transcripts. Profiled with immunoSEQ multiplex PCR; TCRdb holds only in-frame clones, not every one. The sample shows around 180,000 clones, around 8% of them seen only once. General study points: Across all four CD4+ subsets, people with type 1 diabetes showed modestly shorter TCRB CDR3s.

Sequencing input: central memory CD4+ T cells from blood. The source of these receptors is a woman between 35 and 50 years old with type 1 diabetes.

This clone turned up a few times. The chain has TRBV5-1 and TRBJ2-1; weak D call: TRBD1 (5 bases). Deletions cut 1 base from V and 4 bases from J, with 12 bases between. Germline lookup yields CDR1 SGHRS and CDR2 YFSETQ. The CDR3 runs to 15 residues. The CDR3 loop is CASSLMAGPYNEQFF. CDR3 DNA: TGCGCCAGCAGCTTGATGGCAGGGCCGTACAATGAGCAGTTCTTC.

The chain links TRBV29-1 to TRBJ1-5, with 7 bases lining up with TRBD1. Germline assignment: CDR1 SQVTM and CDR2 ANQGSEA. The CDR3 is 14 amino acids. With 5 bases clipped from V and 8 bases from J, the junction kept 12 bases outside the gene matches. DNA for the CDR3: TGCAGCGTTACAGAGACAGGGCAAGAGGAGCCCCAGCATTTT. Translation: CSVTETGQEEPQHF.

The gene calls are TRBV6-5 and TRBJ1-1, with D possibly TRBD1 on 6 matching bases. The CDR3 contains 14 residues. CDR1 and CDR2 from the germline V gene are MNHEY and SVGAGI. V was clipped by 2 bases and J by 3 bases, with 10 bases between them. As DNA, the CDR3 is TGTGCCAGCAGTTACAGGACAGTGGACACTGAAGCTTTCTTT. Translating gives CASSYRTVDTEAFF.

This clone was seen a few times. In the same sample, other DNA sequences code for this CDR3. This chain connects TRBV10-3 to TRBJ2-7, with TRBD1 matching 7 bases. The CDR3 length is 14 residues. The germline gives CDR1 ENHRY, CDR2 SYGVKD. V lost 0 bases to trimming and J lost 2 bases; unmatched junction nucleotides: 1. DNA of the CDR3: TGTGCCATCAGTGAGTCGACAGGGACCTACGAGCAGTACTTC. Its translation: CAISESTGTYEQYF.

The V call is TRBV7-3, the J call TRBJ2-1; 8 nucleotides agree with TRBD2. V was pared by 8 bases and J by 8 bases, with 2 bases of the junction left unmatched. The V gene's germline CDR1 is SGHTA and CDR2 FQGTGA. CDR3 length: 11 amino acids. CDR3 region: CASGTRDEQFF. The CDR3, as DNA: TGTGCCAGCGGGACTAGGGATGAGCAGTTCTTC. The variable domain in full, with the rest retrieved from reference TRBV7-3 and TRBJ2-1, is GAGVSQTPSNKVTEKGKYVELRCDPISGHTALYWYRQSLGQGPEFLIYFQGTGAADDSGLPNDRFFAVRPEGSVSTLKIQRTERGDSAVYLCASGTRDEQFFGPGTRLTVL.

The rearrangement joins TRBV6-6 to TRBJ2-2, with D perhaps TRBD1 (6 bases). Germline V lookup: CDR1 MNHNY, CDR2 SVGAGI (reference sequence). The CDR3 sequence is 15 residues long. V gave up 6 bases and J gave up 2 bases, with 13 bases separating them. Here the CDR3 reads CASSPTGYNTGELFF. In nucleotides, the CDR3 is TGTGCCAGCAGCCCAACAGGGTATAACACCGGGGAGCTGTTTTTT.

At least ten counts were recorded for this clone. V gene TRBV28 combines with J gene TRBJ2-7; TRBD1 is a possible D gene (5 bases). Trimming took off 3 bases at V and 3 bases at J, with 15 bases between the two ends. Germline V gene lookup returns CDR1 MDHEN and CDR2 SYDVKM. The CDR3 covers 15 residues. CDR3 loop: CASSLRAAGNYEQYF. CDR3 bases: TGTGCCAGCAGTTTGCGTGCGGCAGGGAACTACGAGCAGTACTTC.

This clone was counted only a few times. J is TRBJ2-1 and V is TRBV7-9, with TRBD1 matching over 11 bases. Trimming cost V 4 bases and J 7 bases; bases outside gene matches: 6. Germline V lookup: CDR1 SEHNR, CDR2 FQNEAQ (reference sequence). The CDR3 has 15 amino acids. The CDR3: CASSSSGTGGNEQFF. Here the CDR3 DNA reads TGTGCCAGCAGCTCAAGTGGGACAGGGGGAAATGAGCAGTTCTTC.

The V gene is TRBV7-2, the J gene TRBJ1-2, with a possible D match to TRBD1 (6 bases). V shed 1 base and J shed 8 bases, with 14 bases lying between them. Germline lookup yields CDR1 SGHTA and CDR2 FQGNSA. The CDR3 spans 14 residues. CDR3 amino acids: CASSLVQGLGGYTF. CDR3 DNA: TGTGCCAGCAGCTTAGTTCAGGGGCTCGGAGGCTACACCTTC.